The 17 T cell receptor beta chains below come from one sample, sequenced in a study of spatial heterogeneity in lung cancer. TCRdb itself ran the 5' RACE reads through MiXCR, one entry per CDR3 protein. The repertoire holds about 110,000 distinct CDR3 sequences, with 10% to 11% as singletons. The time point was: blood at routine non-recurrence follow-up after resection. This sample comprised PBMCs, obtained at follow-up. These receptor sequences come from a female donor with early-stage non-small cell lung cancer.

Many counts were recorded for this clonotype. The J gene is TRBJ2-3, the V gene TRBV2; perhaps TRBD1 as D (6 bases). Trimming took 7 bases from V and 3 from J, leaving 14 bases between them. The germline V gene encodes CDR1 SNHLY and CDR2 FYNNEI. The CDR3 runs to 14 residues. The CDR3 region is CASKRRQGTDTQYF. The CDR3 bases are TGTGCCAGCAAGCGGAGGCAGGGGACAGATACGCAGTATTTT. Full variable domain (remainder filled in from reference TRBV2 and TRBJ2-3): EPEVTQTPSHQVTQMGQEVILRCVPISNHLYFYWYRQILGQKVEFLVSFYNNEISEKSEIFDDQFSVERPDGSNFTLKIRSTKLEDSAMYFCASKRRQGTDTQYFGPGTRLTVL.

The chain combines TRBV11-2 with TRBJ2-2; D is uncertain. Between the trimmed V and J ends, which lost 1 base and 2 bases, there was a span of 5 bases. From germline, CDR1 is SGHAT and CDR2 FQNNGV. The CDR3 covers 14 residues. In DNA form, the CDR3 reads TGTGCCAGCAGCTTAGGAGGAAACACCGGGGAGCTGTTTTTT. It translates to CASSLGGNTGELFF.

This clonotype has ten or more counts. V gene TRBV7-8 combines with J gene TRBJ2-3, with D possibly matching TRBD2 (6 bases). V was pared by 4 bases and J by 5 bases, with 10 bases between. Germline V lookup: CDR1 SGHVS, CDR2 FQNEAQ. CDR3 length: 13 residues. The CDR3 loop reads CASSSGGIDTQYF. As DNA, the CDR3 is TGTGCCAGCAGCTCGGGCGGGATAGATACGCAGTATTTT.

This clonotype was observed a few times. This chain uses TRBV11-2 with TRBJ2-2, with 10 bases aligning to TRBD2. V shed 9 bases and J 2 bases; nucleotides not matched to a gene: 3. The germline CDR1 and CDR2 sequences are SGHAT and FQNNGV. The CDR3 spans 14 residues. Written as DNA, the CDR3 is TGTGCCAGTAGGACTAGCGGTAACACCGGGGAGCTGTTTTTT. Translated, it gives CASRTSGNTGELFF.

This clonotype was picked up a small number of times. The chain combines TRBV29-1 with TRBJ2-7, with 8 bases identical to TRBD1. Looked up from germline, CDR1 is SQVTM and CDR2 is ANQGSEA. Trimming cost V 7 bases and J 5 bases; bases outside gene matches: 7. The CDR3 is 12 amino acids. In DNA, the CDR3 is TGCAGCGCCACTGGACAGGGAGACGAGCAGTACTTC. Translated: CSATGQGDEQYF.

V is TRBV5-1 and J is TRBJ2-1, with TRBD2 matching 8 bases. CDR1 and CDR2 from the germline V gene are SGHRS and YFSETQ. The ends lost 4 bases at V and 1 base at J; junction bases unmatched: 7. The CDR3 is made up of 16 amino acids. Here the CDR3 reads CASSGRLATSYNEQFF. DNA for the CDR3: TGCGCCAGCAGCGGAAGACTAGCGACTTCCTACAATGAGCAGTTCTTC. Full variable domain (missing parts from reference TRBV5-1 and TRBJ2-1): KAGVTQTPRYLIKTRGQQVTLSCSPISGHRSVSWYQQTPGQGLQFLFEYFSETQRNKGNFPGRFSGRQFSNSRSEMNVSTLELGDSALYLCASSGRLATSYNEQFFGPGTRLTVL.

Many counts were recorded for this clonotype. V usage is TRBV29-1 and J usage is TRBJ1-1; 8 bases fit TRBD1. The CDR3 totals 13 residues. Losses at the gene ends were 6 bases for V and 1 base for J; bases not matched to a gene: 4. Germline CDR1 reads SQVTM; CDR2 reads ANQGSEA. CDR3 bases: TGCAGCGTAGATGACAGGGGGAACACTGAAGCTTTCTTT. Its translation is CSVDDRGNTEAFF.

The V call is TRBV6-2 or TRBV6-3, the J call TRBJ2-6; D is possibly TRBD1 (6 bases). CDR3 length: 17 residues. Germline lookup yields CDR1 MNHEY and CDR2 SVGEGT. V gave up 6 bases and J gave up 2 bases, with 17 bases separating them. CDR3 in DNA: TGTGCCAGCAGCCAAACTTACAGGGCGGCTGGGGCCAACGTCCTGACTTTC. It yields the protein CASSQTYRAAGANVLTF.

This clonotype was detected ten times or more. The rearrangement uses TRBV7-8 and TRBJ1-4; D gene unclear. The germline V gene encodes CDR1 SGHVS and CDR2 FQNEAQ. The CDR3 loop spans 12 amino acids. Deletions cut 6 bases from V and 8 bases from J, with 10 bases between. CDR3 residues: CASSGVREKLFF. The CDR3 DNA is TGTGCCAGCAGTGGAGTCCGAGAAAAACTGTTTTTT. Supplemented by reference TRBV7-8 and TRBJ1-4, the full variable domain reads GAGVSQSPRYKVAKRGQDVALRCDPISGHVSLFWYQQALGQGPEFLTYFQNEAQLDKSGLPSDRFFAERPEGSVSTLKIQRTQQEDSAVYLCASSGVREKLFFGSGTQLSVL.

This clonotype was detected ten times or more. The V call is TRBV28, the J call TRBJ2-7, with a weak D call TRBD1 (6 bases). Germline lookup yields CDR1 MDHEN and CDR2 SYDVKM. The CDR3 is made up of 14 amino acids. The germline V and J ends were trimmed by 6 bases and 5 bases, with 17 bases remaining between them. CDR3 DNA sequence: TGTGCCAGCAGGCGTTCCGGGACAACCCACGAGCAGTACTTC. It codes for CASRRSGTTHEQYF.

This clonotype was counted a few times. The chain is built from TRBV11-3 and TRBJ2-2, with D perhaps TRBD2 (6 bases). CDR3 size: 15 residues. V was shortened by 1 base and J by 1 base, with 7 bases between the two germline ends. Germline V lookup: CDR1 SGHNT, CDR2 YENEEA. The CDR3: CASSLGGKNTGELFF. The CDR3 DNA reads TGTGCCAGCAGCTTAGGCGGGAAGAACACCGGGGAGCTGTTTTTT.

This clonotype was detected only a few times. This chain links TRBV25-1 with TRBJ1-2, with D hard to call. In germline, CDR1 is MGHDK, CDR2 SYGVNS. The CDR3 runs 11 residues. The germline V and J ends were trimmed by 5 bases and 4 bases, with 5 bases remaining between them. CDR3: CASSSLYGYTF. CDR3 nucleotide sequence: TGTGCCAGCAGTTCTCTCTATGGCTACACCTTC.

In its sample, this clonotype was seen once. The chain links TRBV27 to TRBJ1-2, with D possibly being TRBD1 (5 bases). V lost 5 bases and J 5 bases, leaving 24 bases between the germline ends. There are 17 residues in the CDR3. Germline V CDR1 and CDR2: MNHEY, SMNVEV (reference sequence). CDR3 protein: CASSKTHGTSGRYGYTF. For the CDR3, the DNA is TGTGCCAGCAGTAAAACTCACGGGACTTCGGGTCGGTATGGCTACACCTTC.

This clonotype was observed a few times. The gene calls are TRBV28 and TRBJ2-1; 9 nucleotides match TRBD1. CDR3 length equals 16 residues. Germline CDR1 reads MDHEN; CDR2 reads SYDVKM. V dropped 5 bases and J dropped 3; count of bases not matched to a gene: 8. Here the CDR3 DNA reads TGTGCCAGCAGTGTCTCTGGGACAGGGCACTACAATGAGCAGTTCTTC. This encodes CASSVSGTGHYNEQFF.

Many counts were recorded for this clonotype. This chain connects TRBV19 to TRBJ2-3; D might be TRBD1 or TRBD2, each matching 5 bases. The CDR3 spans 14 residues. Trimming took off 6 bases at V and 2 bases at J, with 12 bases between the two ends. The germline CDR1 and CDR2 sequences are LNHDA and SQIVND (reference sequence). The CDR3 region has the DNA TGTGCCAGTAGACCGGGACGGATCACAGATACGCAGTATTTT. This codes for CASRPGRITDTQYF.

This clonotype was counted only a few times. The gene calls are TRBV27 and TRBJ2-1, with 13 bases matching TRBD2. Trimming removed 7 bases from V and 8 bases from J; junction bases left unmatched: 5. Germline V CDR1 and CDR2: MNHEY, SMNVEV (reference sequence). This CDR3 is 14 amino acids long. The CDR3 DNA is TGTGCCAGCAAGACTAGCGGGAGGAGCGATGAGCAGTTCTTC. Translated: CASKTSGRSDEQFF.

The J gene is TRBJ2-5, the V gene TRBV12-3 or TRBV12-4; 7 bases line up with TRBD1. J gave up 2 bases and V 5 bases, and 8 bases lay outside the gene matches. This CDR3 region has 15 residues. DNA of the CDR3: TGTGCCAGCAGTCCGTGGACAGGACATCAAGAGACCCAGTACTTC. It is translated as CASSPWTGHQETQYF.